The T cell receptor beta chain under discussion was sequenced for a study of beta chain features in type 1 diabetes. This clone turned up a few times. Antigen specificity is unknown. Germline V gives CDR1 SEHNR, CDR2 FQNEAQ (reference sequence). This CDR3 contains 13 residues. V lost 5 bases and J lost 4; bases outside the gene matches: 3. Study-level findings and limits: All four CD4+ subsets of Type 1 diabetes patients contained TCRB CDR3s that were moderately but significantly shorter.

Since all of the isolated RNA was reverse transcribed, expressed TCRB transcripts were what got sequenced. TCRdb keeps only in-frame clones here, not all; method: immunoSEQ multiplex PCR. The sample includes 250,000 to 300,000 clones, roughly 25% of them seen just once. The specimen was naive CD4+ T cells from blood. The chain carries TRBV7-9 and TRBJ1-1, with 8 bases matching TRBD1. The source is a woman in her 30s with type 1 diabetes. The CDR3 spells CASSDTGGTEAFF. In DNA, the CDR3 is TGTGCCAGCAGCGATACAGGGGGCACTGAAGCTTTCTTT.